The rows below give T cell receptor beta chains drawn from one sample of a study of CD8+ T cells in alopecia areata. The method was immunoSEQ multiplex PCR; TCRdb's version includes in-frame clones alone and lacks a portion of them. The sample lists about 82,000 clones; roughly half were seen once. Sample: NKG2D-high CD8+ T cells sorted from blood. The receptor set was obtained from a human donor with alopecia areata. Both conserved end residues are part of each CDR3.

CDR3 protein: CASRGDYGYTF
J gene: TRBJ1-2
V gene: TRBV6-6

CDR3 protein: CASSFGTAYEQYF
J gene: TRBJ2-7
V gene: TRBV5-1

CDR3 protein: CAIRDRNTGELFF
J gene: TRBJ2-2
V gene: TRBV10-3

CDR3 protein: CASSGGQVVYEQYF
J gene: TRBJ2-7
V gene: TRBV2

CDR3 protein: CAWRKDTESTDTQYF
J gene: TRBJ2-3
V gene: TRBV30

CDR3 protein: CSVPYRVNTEAFF
J gene: TRBJ1-1
V gene: TRBV29-1

CDR3 protein: CSVEDKDEQYF
J gene: TRBJ2-7
V gene: TRBV29-1

CDR3 protein: CAIKDGSRYEQYF
J gene: TRBJ2-7
V gene: TRBV10-3

CDR3 protein: CASSLGTDYQPQHF
J gene: TRBJ1-5
V gene: TRBV5-1

CDR3 protein: CSVEFVQRGDTDTQYF
J gene: TRBJ2-3
V gene: TRBV29-1

CDR3 protein: CAWRVWETQYF
J gene: TRBJ2-5
V gene: TRBV30

CDR3 protein: CASSSIAESSYNEQFF
J gene: TRBJ2-1
V gene: TRBV28

CDR3 protein: CASSQDLTLGTEQYF
J gene: TRBJ2-7
V gene: TRBV4-3

CDR3 protein: CASSLLDRDGSPLHF
J gene: TRBJ1-6
V gene: TRBV18

CDR3 protein: CASSAGQISNQPQHF
J gene: TRBJ1-5
V gene: TRBV27

CDR3 protein: CASSQAGEQYF
J gene: TRBJ2-7
V gene: TRBV9

CDR3 protein: CASSQVWGSDNEQFF
J gene: TRBJ2-1
V gene: TRBV4-1

CDR3 protein: CASSQGYYGYTF
J gene: TRBJ1-2
V gene: TRBV4-1

CDR3 protein: CSVERGDSYEQYF
J gene: TRBJ2-7
V gene: TRBV29-1

CDR3 protein: CASLAAQSSYNEQFF
J gene: TRBJ2-1
V gene: TRBV7-2

CDR3 protein: CASSPQHSTDTQYF
J gene: TRBJ2-3
V gene: TRBV28

CDR3 protein: CASSEVGYEQYF
J gene: TRBJ2-7
V gene: TRBV7-2

CDR3 protein: CASSPPGTGNGYTF
J gene: TRBJ1-2
V gene: TRBV28

CDR3 protein: CASRSSTNEKLFF
J gene: TRBJ1-4
V gene: TRBV2

CDR3 protein: CASSFRSGLGPNEQFF
J gene: TRBJ2-1
V gene: TRBV27

CDR3 protein: CAWLDRDPDTQYF
J gene: TRBJ2-3
V gene: TRBV30

CDR3 protein: CASSQEIRATYGYTF
J gene: TRBJ1-2
V gene: TRBV4-1

CDR3 protein: CASSLEIGAGTEAFF
J gene: TRBJ1-1
V gene: TRBV11-2

CDR3 protein: CASSSLLLAGGETQYF
J gene: TRBJ2-5
V gene: TRBV28

CDR3 protein: CASSQSRGKETQYF
J gene: TRBJ2-5
V gene: TRBV23-1

CDR3 protein: CASSLRTGGKDHYGYTF
J gene: TRBJ1-2
V gene: TRBV4-1

CDR3 protein: CASSLWDRTNGYTF
J gene: TRBJ1-2
V gene: TRBV28

CDR3 protein: CASSFLPDRGNTIYF
J gene: TRBJ1-3
V gene: TRBV5-1

CDR3 protein: CAWSVGIGLYEQYF
J gene: TRBJ2-7
V gene: TRBV30

CDR3 protein: CASSLHGSPLHF
J gene: TRBJ1-6
V gene: TRBV14

CDR3 protein: CASSQQSHSGANVLTF
J gene: TRBJ2-6
V gene: TRBV4-1

CDR3 protein: CASSRQGAYEQYF
J gene: TRBJ2-7
V gene: TRBV11-2

CDR3 protein: CASSLTGGYEQYF
J gene: TRBJ2-7
V gene: TRBV11-2

CDR3 protein: CASSFSGGWETQYF
J gene: TRBJ2-5
V gene: TRBV5-4

CDR3 protein: CASQAVGSDTQYF
J gene: TRBJ2-3
V gene: TRBV4-1

CDR3 protein: CASGDFSEQYF
J gene: TRBJ2-7
V gene: TRBV19

CDR3 protein: CASSFSGKIYEQYF
J gene: TRBJ2-7
V gene: TRBV28

CDR3 protein: CASSYTGGETQYF
J gene: TRBJ2-5
V gene: TRBV27

CDR3 protein: CAIWTANYGYTF
J gene: TRBJ1-2
V gene: TRBV6-6

CDR3 protein: CASSPGGANTEAFF
J gene: TRBJ1-1
V gene: TRBV7-6

CDR3 protein: CASSLSGGPGEQYF
J gene: TRBJ2-7
V gene: TRBV27

CDR3 protein: CSVATGGADYGYTF
J gene: TRBJ1-2
V gene: TRBV29-1

CDR3 protein: CSVVRPSGETQYF
J gene: TRBJ2-5
V gene: TRBV29-1

CDR3 protein: CSVGLPGDEQYF
J gene: TRBJ2-7
V gene: TRBV29-1

CDR3 protein: CASSLRAMNTEAFF
J gene: TRBJ1-1
V gene: TRBV11-3

CDR3 protein: CACRVPEAFF
J gene: TRBJ1-1
V gene: TRBV30